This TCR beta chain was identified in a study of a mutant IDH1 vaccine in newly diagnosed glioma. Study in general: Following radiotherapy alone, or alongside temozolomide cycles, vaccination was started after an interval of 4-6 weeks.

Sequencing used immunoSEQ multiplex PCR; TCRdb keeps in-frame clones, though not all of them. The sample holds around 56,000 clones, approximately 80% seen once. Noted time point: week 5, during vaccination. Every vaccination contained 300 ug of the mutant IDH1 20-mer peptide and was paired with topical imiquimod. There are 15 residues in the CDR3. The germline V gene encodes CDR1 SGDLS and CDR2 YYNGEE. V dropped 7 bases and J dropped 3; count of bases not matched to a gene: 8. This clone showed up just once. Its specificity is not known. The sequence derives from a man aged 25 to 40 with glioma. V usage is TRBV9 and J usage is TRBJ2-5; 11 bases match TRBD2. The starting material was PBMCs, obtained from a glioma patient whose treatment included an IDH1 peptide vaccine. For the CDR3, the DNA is TGTGCCAGCGCGCGGGCTAGCGGGGGGAAAGAGACCCAGTACTTC. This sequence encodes CASARASGGKETQYF.